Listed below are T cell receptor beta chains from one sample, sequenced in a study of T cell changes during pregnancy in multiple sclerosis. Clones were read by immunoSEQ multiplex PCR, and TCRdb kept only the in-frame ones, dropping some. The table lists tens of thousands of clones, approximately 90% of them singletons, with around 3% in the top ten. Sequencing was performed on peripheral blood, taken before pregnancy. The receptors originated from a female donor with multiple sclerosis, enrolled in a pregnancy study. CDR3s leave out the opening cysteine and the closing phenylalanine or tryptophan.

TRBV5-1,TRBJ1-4,ASTPNQGLNEKLF
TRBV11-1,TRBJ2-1,ASSPGGNEQF
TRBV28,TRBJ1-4,ASSRTGGGNEKLF
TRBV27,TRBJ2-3,ASSPRDRASDTQY
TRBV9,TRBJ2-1,ASSPGGGLSSYNEQF
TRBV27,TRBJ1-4,ASRSGQGAFATNEKLF
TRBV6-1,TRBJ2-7,ASSTGQFYEQY
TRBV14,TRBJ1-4,ASSRERQATNEKLF
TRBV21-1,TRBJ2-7,ASSKADRGRTYEQY
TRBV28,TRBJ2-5,ASRRGGRQETQY
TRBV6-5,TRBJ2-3,ASKKTSGSTDTQY
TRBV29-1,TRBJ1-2,STYGTALQANYGYT
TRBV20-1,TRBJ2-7,SAPKAWEQY
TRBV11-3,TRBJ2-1,ASNSKGAGSSYNEQF
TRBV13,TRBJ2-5,ASSPPGTGGRETQY
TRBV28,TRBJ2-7,ASSFSGPAYEQY
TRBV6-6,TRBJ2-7,ASSHSPGQYYEQY
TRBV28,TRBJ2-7,ASERGLASGEQY
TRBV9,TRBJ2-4,ASSREGASGTYKNIQY
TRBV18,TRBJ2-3,ASSRREGPDTQY
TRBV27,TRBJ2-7,ASSFDRNSPTYEQY
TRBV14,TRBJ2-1,ASSQAPVAYNEQF
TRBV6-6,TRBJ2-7,ASSPQGRYSYEQY
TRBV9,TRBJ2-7,ASSVDSGYEQY
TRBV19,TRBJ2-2,ASSITPGQAGELF
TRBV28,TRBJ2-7,ASSPPGGPHYEQY
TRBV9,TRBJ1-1,ASSAAGNTEAF
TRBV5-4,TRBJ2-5,ASSGQGEETQY
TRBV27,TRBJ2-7,ASSLTTGTGIYEQY
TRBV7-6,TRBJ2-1,ASSLVSGGGYNEQF
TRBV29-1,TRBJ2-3,SFRGSPSTDTQY
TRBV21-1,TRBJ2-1,ASSLRGFYNEQF
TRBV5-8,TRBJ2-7,ASSYTSGSYEQY